These T cell receptor beta chains were read from a single sample in a study of T-cell reconstitution after alpha-beta-depleted transplantation in children. MiXCR, run by TCRdb on the PCR reads, gives a single entry per CDR3 protein. The sample consists of 750,000 to 950,000 distinct CDR3 sequences, approximately 15% of them appearing once. The specimen comprised PBMCs, mostly from graft donor cells, sampled 360 days after TCRalphabeta/CD19-depleted stem cell transplant. Every receptor here comes from a male patient under 18 who had a stem cell transplant for acute lymphoblastic leukemia, so the T cells may come from the graft donor. Each CDR3 is given with its conserved first and last residue. A D gene is named only where the DNA matches it firmly. Where a row states a size, it is once, few, many or the class of an expanded clone; other rows omit it.

J | size | V | D | DNA | CDR3
TRBJ2-5 | few | TRBV5-1 | TRBD2 | TGCGCCAGCAGCCGGGGACTAGGGTTAGAATTGAGCGAGACCCAGTACTTC | CASSRGLGLELSETQYF
TRBJ2-3 | - | TRBV5-6 | TRBD2 | TGTGCCAGCAGCTCGGGACTAGGGACGCAGTATTTT | CASSSGLGTQYF
TRBJ2-7 | - | TRBV7-9 | - | TGTGCCAGCAGCCCCCCCAGCACGTTCTACGAGCAGTACTTC | CASSPPSTFYEQYF
TRBJ2-1 | few | TRBV13 | TRBD2 | TGTGCCAGCAGCTTAGGCATGGCGGGAGTCTCCTACAATGAGCAGTTCTTC | CASSLGMAGVSYNEQFF
TRBJ2-1 | once | TRBV13 | - | TGTGCCAGCACCCCTTTTCCCAGCGTGACCTACAATGAGCAGTTCTTC | CASTPFPSVTYNEQFF
TRBJ2-5 | few | TRBV7-3 | - | TGTGCCAGCAGTTCTTTTGCCGGGGGCGGAGAGACCCAGTACTTC | CASSSFAGGGETQYF
TRBJ1-2 | - | TRBV5-1 | TRBD1 | TGCGCCAGCAGCTTGCAGGGGGTCGGCTACACCTTC | CASSLQGVGYTF
TRBJ1-5 | many | TRBV5-1 | - | TGCGCCAGCAGCTTGGGTTTACCAAGCAATCAGCCCCAGCATTTT | CASSLGLPSNQPQHF
TRBJ1-1 | many | TRBV5-1 | TRBD1 | TGCGCCAGCGGACCGGGACAGGGTAACACTGAAGCTTTCTTT | CASGPGQGNTEAFF
TRBJ2-2 | - | TRBV27 | - | TGTGCCAGCATGTACCAGGGGAGCACCGGGGAGCTGTTTTTT | CASMYQGSTGELFF
TRBJ2-1 | - | TRBV20-1 | - | TGCAGTGCTAGAGATCCCGCTGGGGGCGGAGGCTCCTACAATGAGCAGTTCTTC | CSARDPAGGGGSYNEQFF
TRBJ2-1 | - | TRBV18 | - | TGTGCCAGCTCACCACCGGCAGGGATTCTATACAATGAGCAGTTCTTC | CASSPPAGILYNEQFF
TRBJ2-4 | many | TRBV7-8 | - | TGTGCCAGCAGCTTAGCCCGGGCCAAAAACATTCAGTACTTC | CASSLARAKNIQYF
TRBJ2-5 | many | TRBV20-1 | TRBD1 | TGCAGTGCCACGGGACAGGGGGAGACCCAGTACTTC | CSATGQGETQYF
TRBJ2-5 | - | TRBV6-5 | - | TGTGCCAGCAGTTACTCGAAACATCTGGAGACCCAGTACTTC | CASSYSKHLETQYF
TRBJ2-5 | - | TRBV4-1 | TRBD2 | TGCGCCAGCAGCCAAGTCACTAGCGGGTCACCAAGCTCGGAGACCCAGTACTTC | CASSQVTSGSPSSETQYF
TRBJ2-7 | - | TRBV5-6 | TRBD1 | TGTGCCAGCAGCTTGGAAGACAGGGTGACCTCCTACGAGCAGTACTTC | CASSLEDRVTSYEQYF
TRBJ1-2 | - | TRBV19 | - | TGTGCCACAGGGGAGAGGTACTATGGCTACACCTTC | CATGERYYGYTF
TRBJ2-7 | - | TRBV20-1 | - | TGCAGTGCTAGAGATCCGAACAGGAGGACCTACGAGCAGTACTTC | CSARDPNRRTYEQYF
TRBJ2-4 | - | TRBV2 | - | TGTGCCAGCAACGGGTACAGTCTAGCCAAAAACATTCAGTACTTC | CASNGYSLAKNIQYF
TRBJ1-4 | - | TRBV20-1 | - | TGCAGTGCTAGAGGGGGGAAACTGTTTTTT | CSARGGKLFF
TRBJ2-1 | few | TRBV3-1 | - | TGTGCCAGCAGCCAAGAAGGAGTTATAGGTGACAATGAGCAGTTCTTC | CASSQEGVIGDNEQFF
TRBJ2-1 | - | TRBV5-1 | - | TGCGCCAGCAGCTCTTGGACGGTTAGGAACAATGAGCAGTTCTTC | CASSSWTVRNNEQFF
TRBJ1-5 | many | TRBV7-9 | TRBD1 | TGTGCCAGCAGCTCTGATAGACAGGGAGGGAATCAGCCCCAGCATTTT | CASSSDRQGGNQPQHF
TRBJ2-3 | - | TRBV12-5 | - | TGTGCTAGTGGTAAGAGCGGACTGAGCACAGATACGCAGTATTTT | CASGKSGLSTDTQYF
TRBJ2-7 | few | TRBV2 | - | TGTGCCAGCAGTGAATCAGGTAGCGAGCAGTACTTC | CASSESGSEQYF
TRBJ2-5 | - | TRBV5-1 | - | TGCGCCAGCAGCTTATATGTCGGGACCGCCGGGGAGACCCAGTACTTC | CASSLYVGTAGETQYF
TRBJ2-7 | few | TRBV6-2/TRBV6-3 | - | TGTGCCAGCAGTTACGCGGCGCGGGATGGGAACGAGCAGTACTTC | CASSYAARDGNEQYF
TRBJ2-7 | few | TRBV7-8 | TRBD2 | TGTGCCAGCAGACTCGGGACTAGCATTACCTACGAGCAGTACTTC | CASRLGTSITYEQYF
TRBJ2-7 | - | TRBV2 | - | TGTGCCAGCAGTGAGGGGAGCTGGGGAACCTACGAGCAGTACTTC | CASSEGSWGTYEQYF
TRBJ2-1 | - | TRBV5-1 | TRBD2 | TGCGCCAGCAGCTTCTTTTCGAGCGGGAGTATGAATGAGCAGTTCTTC | CASSFFSSGSMNEQFF
TRBJ1-1 | few | TRBV7-2 | TRBD1 | TGTGCCAGCACCCCCCGGACAGGTCCCTTCCCTGAAGCTTTCTTT | CASTPRTGPFPEAFF
TRBJ2-3 | - | TRBV5-1 | TRBD2 | TGCGCCAGCAGCCCGGGACTAGCGGGAGGGAACACAGATACGCAGTATTTT | CASSPGLAGGNTDTQYF
TRBJ2-1 | - | TRBV19 | - | TGTGCCAGTAAGCCCGAATGGGGGGCAATAATGGATGAGCAGTTCTTC | CASKPEWGAIMDEQFF
TRBJ1-1 | - | TRBV29-1 | - | TGCAGCGCGGGTCGATTCGCTCTGAACACTGAAGCTTTCTTT | CSAGRFALNTEAFF
TRBJ2-1 | few | TRBV25-1 | TRBD2 | TGTGCCAGCAGTGATCGGGAGGGGGGAATTTACAATGAGCAGTTCTTC | CASSDREGGIYNEQFF
TRBJ1-6 | few | TRBV20-1 | TRBD1 | TGCAGTGCTCAACAGGGGAGCTCCTATAATTCACCCCTCCACTTT | CSAQQGSSYNSPLHF
TRBJ2-1 | few | TRBV5-1 | TRBD2 | TGCGCCAGCAATACGGCGGGAGGTTCCTACAATGAGCAGTTCTTC | CASNTAGGSYNEQFF
TRBJ2-1 | - | TRBV25-1 | TRBD1 | TGTGCCAGCAGTGAATCGGGAAGGGGGCTCATCGAGCAGTTCTTC | CASSESGRGLIEQFF
TRBJ1-5 | few | TRBV6-1 | - | TGTGCCAGCAACCCGGGATGGGGCAGCAAGCCCCAGCATTTT | CASNPGWGSKPQHF
TRBJ2-3 | - | TRBV29-1 | TRBD2 | TGCAGCGTTGCCCCGGGACTAGCGGGAGATACGCAGTATTTT | CSVAPGLAGDTQYF
TRBJ1-2 | few | TRBV27 | - | TGTGCCAGCAGTATTGGGGCAGCAACTTATGGCTACACCTTC | CASSIGAATYGYTF
TRBJ1-5 | - | TRBV4-1 | TRBD1 | TGCGCCAGCAGGGCACAGGGGAATCAGCCCCAGCATTTT | CASRAQGNQPQHF
TRBJ1-5 | - | TRBV12-3/TRBV12-4 | - | TGTGCCAGCACTTGGGGAGGACAGCCCCAGCATTTT | CASTWGGQPQHF
TRBJ2-6 | few | TRBV11-2 | - | TGTGCCAGCAGCTTAGGGGGGGCGAGGACAGGCCTCTCTGGGGCCAACGTCCTGACTTTC | CASSLGGARTGLSGANVLTF
TRBJ1-1 | - | TRBV5-1 | - | TGCGCCAGCAGCATAGACCCTAACACTGAAGCTTTCTTT | CASSIDPNTEAFF
TRBJ2-2 | many | TRBV13 | TRBD1 | TGTGCCAGCAGCCCAAACAGGGGTCCCGGGGAGCTGTTTTTT | CASSPNRGPGELFF
TRBJ1-5 | - | TRBV6-5 | - | TGTGCCAGCAGTTACTTGGCAGGGTCCATGTACGGGCCCCAGCATTTT | CASSYLAGSMYGPQHF
TRBJ1-2 | few | TRBV4-1 | TRBD1 | TGCGCCAGCAGCCAAGTCCCGGGACAGGGATTCGGCTATGGCTACACCTTC | CASSQVPGQGFGYGYTF
TRBJ2-2 | - | TRBV7-6 | - | TGTGCCAGCAGCCTCCCCACTAGCTTAGGGGAGCTGTTTTTT | CASSLPTSLGELFF
TRBJ2-3 | - | TRBV27 | - | TGTGCCAGCAGTCCATACAGGGTTGTGGGGGCAGATACGCAGTATTTT | CASSPYRVVGADTQYF
TRBJ2-7 | many | TRBV5-1 | - | TGCGCCAGCAGCTTCGGCGGGCTTGGGGACGAGCAGTACTTC | CASSFGGLGDEQYF
TRBJ1-2 | - | TRBV25-1 | - | TGTGCCAGCAGTGACGGGGCCAGGGACTATGGCTACACCTTC | CASSDGARDYGYTF
TRBJ2-1 | - | TRBV11-2 | - | TGTGCCAGCAGCTTTTCGAACTGGGAGCAGTTCTTC | CASSFSNWEQFF
TRBJ2-1 | - | TRBV5-1 | TRBD2 | TGCGCCAGCAGCTTTCTAGCGGGAGTTGCCTCCTACAATGAGCAGTTCTTC | CASSFLAGVASYNEQFF
TRBJ2-1 | few | TRBV28 | - | TGTGCCAGCAGTTTCCCCGTGGAATACAATGAGCAGTTCTTC | CASSFPVEYNEQFF
TRBJ2-7 | few | TRBV12-3/TRBV12-4 | TRBD2 | TGTGCCAGCAGTTTTTTCGCGGGAGGAGCCGAGCAGTACTTC | CASSFFAGGAEQYF
TRBJ2-1 | few | TRBV7-3 | TRBD2 | TGTGCCAGCAGCTCCCGGACTAGCGGGAGTAACTATGAGCAGTTCTTC | CASSSRTSGSNYEQFF